The 23 T cell receptor beta chains below come from one sample, sequenced in a study of CD8 T cells in ankylosing spondylitis. Study observations and caveats: Ankylosing spondylitis blood appeared to be characterized by a TCR beta motif of about eight highly homologous variants.

One entry per CDR3 protein results from TCRdb running MiXCR on the 5' RACE reads. Of 330,000 or so distinct CDR3 sequences in the sample, 6.5% to 10% were seen once. Their antigen targets remain unknown. The sequenced material came from blood, either unsorted or a sorted T cell fraction (not recorded which). The origin of the receptors is a male donor with ankylosing spondylitis.

In the case of this clonotype: This may be a read error: a much more frequent sequence differs by one nucleotide. The CDR3: CNVDGTGEAEQYF. Here the CDR3 DNA reads TGCAACGTTGATGGGACAGGGGAGGCCGAGCAGTACTTC. This sequence joins TRBV29-1 and TRBJ2-7; 10 nucleotides match TRBD1. The CDR3 extends over 13 amino acids. The germline gives CDR1 SQVTM, CDR2 ANQGSEA.

This clonotype was counted many times. The V gene is TRBV12-3 or TRBV12-4, the J gene TRBJ1-5; no clear D gene. Trimming removed 6 bases at V and 5 bases at J, with 11 bases between. This CDR3 has 13 residues. CDR3 sequence (DNA): TGTGCCAGCAGACGCACGGATTATCAGCCCCAGCATTTT. This sequence encodes CASRRTDYQPQHF.

This clonotype was counted only a few times. For the CDR3, the DNA is TGTGCCAGCAGTTTCGGTCGCACAGATACGCAGTATTTT. Translation: CASSFGRTDTQYF. This sequence joins TRBV28 and TRBJ2-3; D remains ambiguous. CDR1 is MDHEN, CDR2 SYDVKM, per germline. The CDR3 length is 13 residues. V lost 3 bases and J 1 base, leaving 5 bases between the germline ends.

This clonotype was detected many times. The chain is built from TRBV11-3 and TRBJ1-1; no reliable D call. The CDR3 loop spans 12 amino acids. The germline V gene encodes CDR1 SGHNT and CDR2 YENEEA. Trimming stripped 1 base from V and 9 bases from J, with 9 bases between. CDR3 nucleotide sequence: TGTGCCAGCAGCTTAGGTAGGGAGAAAGCTTTCTTT. Amino acid sequence: CASSLGREKAFF.

This clonotype was observed a handful of times. V is TRBV24-1 and J is TRBJ2-5; tentative D call: TRBD1 (5 bases). In germline, CDR1 is KGHDR, CDR2 SFDVKD. Trimming stripped 5 bases from V and 5 bases from J, with 8 bases between. The CDR3 consists of 12 residues. The CDR3 coding sequence is TGTGCCACCAGTGGTGGGGCTGAGACCCAGTACTTC. Amino acids: CATSGGAETQYF.

A few counts support this clonotype. The V and J genes are TRBV6-2 or TRBV6-3 and TRBJ2-1; D unclear. CDR3 length equals 14 residues. V lost 8 bases to trimming and J lost 0 bases, with 11 bases between them. Germline V gives CDR1 MNHEY, CDR2 SVGEGT. CDR3 loop: CASDRTSSYNEQFF. The DNA of the CDR3 is TGTGCCAGCGATCGGACGAGCTCCTACAATGAGCAGTTCTTC.

Ten or more counts support this clonotype. This chain joins TRBV21-1 and TRBJ2-1; the table assigns TRBD2, which was not confirmed against the DNA. TRBV21-1 is a documented pseudogene. The length of the CDR3 is 13 residues. The CDR3 protein is CASRTFLGLKQFF. The CDR3 DNA sequence: TGTGCCAGCAGGACTTTTTTGGGACTAAAGCAGTTCTTC.

The rearrangement uses TRBV18 and TRBJ2-1; 10 bases agree with TRBD2. The CDR3 length is 15 residues. The trim removed 0 bases at V and 9 bases at J, leaving 5 bases unmatched. CDR1 and CDR2 (germline): KGHSH, LQKENI. In nucleotides, the CDR3 is TGTGCCAGCTCACCACCGCCTAGCGGGAGAGGTGAGCAGTTCTTC. It translates to CASSPPPSGRGEQFF. Variable domain in full (rest from reference TRBV18 and TRBJ2-1): NAGVMQNPRHLVRRRGQEARLRCSPMKGHSHVYWYRQLPEEGLKFMVYLQKENIIDESGMPKERFSAEFPKEGPSILRIQQVVRGDSAAYFCASSPPPSGRGEQFFGPGTRLTVL.

This chain joins TRBV5-1 and TRBJ2-1, with TRBD2 matching 14 bases. The CDR3 contains 16 residues. Germline values: CDR1 SGHRS, CDR2 YFSETQ. Trimming took 4 bases from V and 6 from J; bases not matched to a gene: 6. In nucleotides, the CDR3 is TGCGCCAGCAGCACCGGACTAGCGGGAGGCCTCAATGAGCAGTTCTTC. It specifies CASSTGLAGGLNEQFF.

This clonotype was seen at least ten times. The chain recombines TRBV29-1 with TRBJ2-7; the D is unclear. CDR3 length: 12 amino acids. CDR1 SQVTM and CDR2 ANQGSEA come from the germline V gene. V was trimmed by 6 bases and J by 2 bases, leaving 11 bases between them. The CDR3 DNA reads as TGCAGCGTACGGGTACGGGCCTACGAGCAGTACTTC. This encodes CSVRVRAYEQYF.

This clonotype was observed a few times. The chain links TRBV18 to TRBJ1-5; D possibly corresponds to TRBD1 (6 bases). The CDR3 extends over 13 amino acids. Germline V gene data show CDR1 as KGHSH and CDR2 as LQKENI. Trimming shortened V by 3 bases and J by 10 bases, and 13 bases separated the two germline ends. This CDR3 reads CASSPETGIPQHF. The CDR3 DNA sequence: TGTGCCAGCTCACCGGAAACAGGGATACCCCAGCATTTT.

This chain links TRBV29-1 with TRBJ1-1; 7 bases are a match to TRBD1. The CDR3 totals 15 residues. Germline values: CDR1 SQVTM, CDR2 ANQGSEA. J gave up 1 base and V 3 bases, and 8 bases lay outside the gene matches. The CDR3 DNA is TGCAGCGTTGACTGGGGGAAGGGGGCGAACACTGAAGCTTTCTTT. Translated, it gives CSVDWGKGANTEAFF.

The chain carries TRBV28 and TRBJ1-4; D ambiguous. Germline CDR1 is MDHEN and CDR2 is SYDVKM. The CDR3 spans 14 residues. V lost 6 bases to trimming and J lost 6 bases, with 14 bases between them. CDR3 loop: CASSHHSHYEKLFF. CDR3 nucleotide sequence: TGTGCCAGCAGCCACCACTCCCATTATGAAAAACTGTTTTTT.

This rearrangement joins TRBV9 to TRBJ2-3; 7 nucleotides agree with TRBD1. Germline values: CDR1 SGDLS, CDR2 YYNGEE. This CDR3 comprises 15 residues. The trim removed 2 bases at V and 2 bases at J, leaving 5 bases unmatched. The CDR3, as DNA: TGTGCCAGCAGCGTGGGACAGAAAGTCACAGATACGCAGTATTTT. It encodes CASSVGQKVTDTQYF.

This clonotype was counted a few times. The gene calls are TRBV11-2 and TRBJ1-1; D is unclear. The CDR3 is 13 amino acids. The V end was cut by 0 bases, the J end by 4 bases, with 6 bases between. Germline V CDR1 and CDR2: SGHAT, FQNNGV. The CDR3 sequence: CASSLESSTEAFF. The CDR3 nucleotides read TGTGCCAGCAGCTTAGAGTCGAGCACTGAAGCTTTCTTT.

This clonotype turned up a few times. This chain links TRBV4-1 with TRBJ2-5; tentative D call: TRBD2 (5 bases). The CDR3 runs to 15 residues. V dropped 4 bases and J dropped 7 bases, with 19 bases sitting between them. The germline CDR1 and CDR2 sequences are MGHRA and YSYEKL. DNA of the CDR3: TGCGCCAGCAGCCGGGAAGCGGTAGACTATGGGACCCAGTACTTC. Protein sequence: CASSREAVDYGTQYF.

This clonotype was detected only a few times. This rearrangement joins TRBV5-1 to TRBJ2-1, with D perhaps matching TRBD2 (5 bases). This CDR3 is 16 amino acids long. V lost 4 bases and J 3 bases, leaving 17 bases between the germline ends. Per the germline V gene, CDR1 is SGHRS and CDR2 is YFSETQ. The CDR3 spells CASSLASSHLYNEQFF. CDR3 nucleotides: TGCGCCAGCAGCCTAGCTAGCTCTCATCTCTACAATGAGCAGTTCTTC.

Ten or more counts support this clonotype. This rearrangement joins TRBV7-9 to TRBJ2-3, with D maybe TRBD2 (6 bases). Germline CDR1 and CDR2: SEHNR and FQNEAQ (reference sequence). V was trimmed by 5 bases and J by 6 bases, leaving 9 bases between them. The CDR3 has 12 amino acids. This CDR3 reads CASSQAGDTQYF. CDR3 DNA sequence: TGTGCCAGCAGCCAGGCGGGGGATACGCAGTATTTT.

This clonotype has a count of ten or more. The V and J genes are TRBV12-3 or TRBV12-4 and TRBJ1-3; possibly TRBD1 for D (5 bases). V lost 5 bases to trimming and J lost 2 bases, with 13 bases between them. CDR3 length equals 15 residues. The CDR3, as DNA: TGTGCCAGCAGTAAGGGGACGGCCACTGGAAACACCATATATTTT. It translates to CASSKGTATGNTIYF.

The chain joins TRBV20-1 to TRBJ2-1, with 7 bases fitting TRBD2. In germline, CDR1 is DFQATT, CDR2 SNEGSKA (reference sequence). This CDR3 contains 12 residues. The ends lost 4 bases at V and 11 bases at J; junction bases unmatched: 8. The CDR3 reads CSAMKTSDKQFF. In DNA, the CDR3 is TGCAGTGCTATGAAAACTAGCGATAAGCAGTTCTTC.

In its sample, this clonotype was seen many times. The chain uses TRBV15 and TRBJ2-3; tentatively, D is TRBD1 (6 bases). Germline V gives CDR1 LNHNV, CDR2 YYDKDF (reference sequence). The ends were cut back, 0 bases at V and 8 bases at J, with 27 bases in the middle. The CDR3 is 19 amino acids. The CDR3 spells CATSRDQFWGRAQPGTQYF. The CDR3 DNA sequence: TGTGCCACCAGCAGAGATCAATTCTGGGGGCGCGCGCAGCCCGGTACGCAGTATTTT.

This clonotype was detected ten times or more. The chain recombines TRBV7-9 with TRBJ1-4; 8 bases match TRBD1. The germline V gene has CDR1 SEHNR and CDR2 FQNEAQ (reference sequence). The CDR3 sequence is 17 residues long. Trimming took 3 bases from V and 7 from J; bases not matched to a gene: 13. The chain's CDR3 is CASSFPPRQGRSEKLFF. DNA for the CDR3: TGTGCCAGCAGCTTCCCCCCCCGACAGGGGCGGAGTGAAAAACTGTTTTTT.

This clonotype was seen more than once but under ten times. The chain has TRBV29-1 and TRBJ1-5, with D maybe TRBD1 (5 bases). The CDR3 covers 13 residues. V was shortened by 7 bases and J by 6 bases, with 16 bases between the two germline ends. Per the germline V gene, CDR1 is SQVTM and CDR2 is ANQGSEA. This chain's CDR3 is CSAGDRLGQPQHF. Written as DNA, the CDR3 is TGCAGCGCCGGAGACAGACTGGGTCAGCCCCAGCATTTT.